The rows below give T cell receptor beta chains drawn from one sample of a study of STAT3 mutations in large granular lymphocyte leukemia. TCRdb's table, derived via immunoSEQ multiplex PCR, lists solely in-frame clones and lacks some. Here the sample spans 30,000 to 40,000 clones, about 86% being singletons. Material for sequencing was peripheral blood mononuclear cells. The origin of the receptors is a man in his 60s with T-cell large granular lymphocyte leukemia. Some clones in this sample may be carry-over from other donors' samples. The CDR3 runs from the conserved cysteine through the conserved F or W. Each record gives: J gene, clone size, D gene, V gene, CDR3 protein, CDR3 DNA. D genes are given only for firm matches. The size entry is marked missing in some rows and otherwise reads once, few, many or a size class.

TRBJ1-2,-,-,TRBV28,CASKGVGDYGYTF,TGTGCCAGCAAGGGGGTAGGGGACTATGGCTACACCTTC
TRBJ2-3,-,-,TRBV29-1,CSVVGVGDTQYF,TGCAGCGTTGTTGGGGTGGGAGATACGCAGTATTTT
TRBJ2-1,-,-,TRBV5-1,CASSLEWGDEQFF,TGCGCCAGCAGCTTGGAATGGGGTGATGAGCAGTTCTTC
TRBJ1-2,-,-,TRBV29-1,CSGAGTNYGYTF,TGCAGCGGGGCAGGGACTAACTATGGCTACACCTTC
TRBJ2-2,-,-,TRBV5-1,CASSLGGTSNTGELFF,TGCGCCAGCAGCTTGGGTGGGACATCGAACACCGGGGAGCTGTTTTTT
TRBJ2-1,-,-,TRBV9,CASSAGPPGNEQFF,TGTGCCAGCAGCGCGGGACCGCCGGGCAATGAGCAGTTCTTC
TRBJ1-1,-,-,TRBV7-9,CASSLAAETEAFF,TGTGCCAGCAGCTTAGCGGCAGAAACTGAAGCTTTCTTT
TRBJ1-1,-,-,TRBV18,CASSPPGTPNTEAFF,TGTGCCAGCTCACCCCCCGGGACACCGAACACTGAAGCTTTCTTT
TRBJ2-7,-,-,TRBV6-1,CASSEAMEGQYF,TGTGCCAGCAGTGAAGCGATGGAGGGGCAGTACTTC
TRBJ2-7,few,TRBD2,TRBV2,CASSGSGRASEQYF,TGTGCCAGCAGTGGGAGCGGGAGGGCTTCCGAGCAGTACTTC
TRBJ2-7,-,-,TRBV18,CATSVGAPGYEQYF,TGTGCCACGTCCGTTGGGGCGCCGGGCTACGAGCAGTACTTC
TRBJ1-1,-,-,TRBV6-5,CASSYSVPALNTEAFF,TGTGCCAGCAGTTACTCGGTCCCAGCTCTGAACACTGAAGCTTTCTTT
TRBJ1-3,-,-,TRBV18,CASSPPFEGTTGNTIYF,TGTGCCAGCTCACCTCCGTTTGAGGGTACGACTGGAAACACCATATATTTT
TRBJ1-2,-,TRBD1,TRBV5-4,CASSSQGDSSRYGYTF,TGTGCCAGCAGCTCCCAAGGGGACAGCTCTAGGTATGGCTACACCTTC
TRBJ2-1,-,-,TRBV4-3,CASSQDLRDWEQFF,TGCGCCAGCAGCCAAGATCTGAGGGATTGGGAGCAGTTCTTC
TRBJ1-5,-,TRBD1,TRBV7-6,CASSPGTDYSNQPQHF,TGTGCCAGCAGCCCAGGGACAGACTATAGCAATCAGCCCCAGCATTTT
TRBJ2-1,-,TRBD2,TRBV5-1,CASGYLGATSGRVNEQFF,TGCGCCAGCGGTTACTTGGGGGCGACTAGCGGGAGGGTGAATGAGCAGTTCTTC
TRBJ2-7,-,TRBD1,TRBV25-1,CASSGWGTGTSEQYF,TGTGCCAGCAGTGGGTGGGGGACAGGGACCAGCGAGCAGTACTTC
TRBJ1-4,once,-,TRBV28,CASSPGDNKEKLFF,TGTGCCAGCAGCCCGGGGGACAACAAGGAAAAACTGTTTTTT
TRBJ1-5,-,-,TRBV6-5,CASSGNRASDQPQHF,TGTGCCAGCAGTGGGAACAGGGCCTCGGATCAGCCCCAGCATTTT
TRBJ1-1,few,-,TRBV19,CASTSWTGNTEAFF,TGTGCCAGTACAAGTTGGACGGGGAACACTGAAGCTTTCTTT
TRBJ2-1,-,-,TRBV5-1,CASSTDPGNDEQFF,TGCGCCAGCAGCACGGACCCAGGGAACGATGAGCAGTTCTTC
TRBJ2-1,once,TRBD1,TRBV6-4,CASSVGQNRNEQFF,TGTGCCAGCAGTGTGGGACAGAACAGGAATGAGCAGTTCTTC
TRBJ2-5,few,TRBD2,TRBV7-9,CASSSAERERETQYF,TGTGCCAGCAGCTCCGCGGAGCGGGAGCGGGAGACCCAGTACTTC
TRBJ2-3,few,TRBD1,TRBV6-5,CASGPPGGEDTQYF,TGTGCCAGCGGCCCACCAGGGGGCGAGGATACGCAGTATTTT
TRBJ1-2,-,-,TRBV4-3,CASSQVYGRGYDGYTF,TGCGCCAGCAGCCAAGTATACGGGCGAGGTTACGATGGCTACACCTTC
TRBJ1-2,once,TRBD1,TRBV28,CASSLGQQLYGYTF,TGTGCCAGCAGTTTGGGACAGCAACTCTATGGCTACACCTTC
TRBJ1-1,-,-,TRBV7-2,CATQLAVKNTEAFF,TGTGCTACTCAGTTGGCCGTAAAGAACACTGAAGCTTTCTTT
TRBJ1-5,once,-,TRBV5-8,CASSIGTRSNQPQHF,TGTGCCAGCAGCATCGGGACACGTAGCAATCAGCCCCAGCATTTT
TRBJ2-2,-,-,TRBV29-1,CSVEGARGGELFF,TGCAGCGTTGAGGGGGCGAGGGGCGGGGAGCTGTTTTTT
TRBJ2-1,-,TRBD2,TRBV19,CASSIDLSGTSGRYNEQFF,TGTGCCAGTAGTATAGATCTATCTGGGACTAGCGGGAGGTACAATGAGCAGTTCTTC
TRBJ2-7,-,-,TRBV5-1,CASSLAGPGINEYEQYF,TGCGCCAGCAGCTTGGCCGGGCCAGGGATAAATGAGTACGAGCAGTACTTC
TRBJ1-2,once,-,TRBV29-1,CSAERVQGDGYTF,TGCAGCGCCGAACGTGTACAGGGTGATGGCTACACCTTC
TRBJ1-5,-,-,TRBV28,CASSSPDNQPQHF,TGTGCCAGCAGTTCCCCCGACAATCAGCCCCAGCATTTT
TRBJ1-3,-,-,TRBV29-1,CSVGAPEVWGNTIYF,TGCAGCGTTGGGGCCCCCGAAGTGTGGGGAAACACCATATATTTT
TRBJ2-5,-,-,TRBV29-1,CSPVGTQYF,TGCAGCCCTGTAGGGACCCAGTACTTC
TRBJ1-5,-,TRBD1,TRBV7-2,CASSSAGDRVSNQPQHF,TGTGCCAGCAGCTCTGCGGGGGACAGGGTAAGCAATCAGCCCCAGCATTTT
TRBJ1-1,-,-,TRBV6-5,CASSTLWGRGTEAFF,TGTGCCAGCAGCACATTATGGGGTCGGGGCACTGAAGCTTTCTTT
TRBJ2-3,-,-,TRBV5-1,CASSLGTNPDTQYF,TGCGCCAGCAGCTTGGGCACAAACCCAGATACGCAGTATTTT
TRBJ2-5,-,-,TRBV29-1,CSVDKGVVETQYF,TGCAGCGTTGACAAGGGGGTAGTGGAGACCCAGTACTTC
TRBJ2-1,few,-,TRBV7-9,CASRRLDSYNEQFF,TGTGCCAGCCGACGACTTGATTCCTACAATGAGCAGTTCTTC
TRBJ2-3,-,TRBD2,TRBV25-1,CASSEGGTSGPLDTQYF,TGTGCCAGCAGTGAGGGTGGGACTAGCGGACCCCTGGATACGCAGTATTTT
TRBJ2-3,-,-,TRBV27,CASSLRAVADTQYF,TGTGCCAGCAGTCTCCGGGCCGTAGCAGATACGCAGTATTTT
TRBJ2-5,-,TRBD2,TRBV7-9,CASSWGTSGQETQYF,TGTGCCAGCAGCTGGGGGACTAGCGGCCAAGAGACCCAGTACTTC
TRBJ2-7,once,-,TRBV7-2,CASSNSWGYEQYF,TGTGCCAGCAGTAATTCTTGGGGTTACGAGCAGTACTTC